This TCR beta chain comes out of a study of early T cells in non-severe SARS-CoV-2 infection. Study context: Sequencing of unsorted whole blood was done on bulk RNA, leaving chains unpaired.

Individual cDNA molecules were tagged with unique molecular identifiers. Each CDR3 protein gets one entry after TCRdb re-called the 5' RACE reads with MiXCR. The sample contains 30,000 to 45,000 distinct CDR3 sequences, roughly 6% of which appear only once. The germline V gene encodes CDR1 MDHEN and CDR2 SYDVKM. The CDR3 loop spans 15 amino acids. Trimming removed 4 bases from V and 6 bases from J, with 16 bases in between. This clonotype was observed a handful of times. The receptor was isolated from an adult who was a healthcare worker with PCR-confirmed SARS-CoV-2 infection or an uninfected control (not recorded which). The chain combines TRBV28 with TRBJ2-1; D is perhaps TRBD2 (6 bases). The sample comprised whole blood. CDR3 bases: TGTGCCAGCAGTTCCCCCGGAGGGCCGGGCAATGAGCAGTTCTTC. Protein product: CASSSPGGPGNEQFF.